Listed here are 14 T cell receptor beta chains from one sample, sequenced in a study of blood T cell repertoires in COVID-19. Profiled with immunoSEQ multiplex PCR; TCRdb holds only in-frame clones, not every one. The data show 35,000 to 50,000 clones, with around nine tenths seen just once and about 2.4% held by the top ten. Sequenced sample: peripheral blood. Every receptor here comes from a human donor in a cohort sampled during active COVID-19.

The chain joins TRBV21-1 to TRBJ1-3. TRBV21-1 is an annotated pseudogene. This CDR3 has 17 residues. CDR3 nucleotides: TGTGCCAGCAGCGAGACTGTTACGGCGGGCAAAAGAAACACCATATATTTT. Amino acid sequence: CASSETVTAGKRNTIYF.

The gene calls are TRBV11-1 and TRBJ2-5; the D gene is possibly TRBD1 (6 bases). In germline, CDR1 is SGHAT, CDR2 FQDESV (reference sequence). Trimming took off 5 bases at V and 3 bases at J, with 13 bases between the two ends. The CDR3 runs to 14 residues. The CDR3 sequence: CASSPRAGEETQYF. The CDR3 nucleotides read TGTGCCAGCAGCCCCCGTGCAGGGGAAGAGACCCAGTACTTC.

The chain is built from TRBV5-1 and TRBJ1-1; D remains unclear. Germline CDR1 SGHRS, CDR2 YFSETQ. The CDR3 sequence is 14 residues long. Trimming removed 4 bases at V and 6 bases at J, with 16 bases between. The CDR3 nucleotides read TGCGCCAGCAGCCAACAGCAAGTGGGTGCTGAAGCTTTCTTT. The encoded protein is CASSQQQVGAEAFF.

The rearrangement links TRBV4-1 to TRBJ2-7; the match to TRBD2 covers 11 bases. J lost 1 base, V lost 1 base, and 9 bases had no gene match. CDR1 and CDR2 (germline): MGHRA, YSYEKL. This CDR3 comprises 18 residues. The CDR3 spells CASSQVVGLAGGSYEQYF. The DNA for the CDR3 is TGCGCCAGCAGCCAAGTGGTGGGGCTAGCGGGGGGTTCCTACGAGCAGTACTTC.

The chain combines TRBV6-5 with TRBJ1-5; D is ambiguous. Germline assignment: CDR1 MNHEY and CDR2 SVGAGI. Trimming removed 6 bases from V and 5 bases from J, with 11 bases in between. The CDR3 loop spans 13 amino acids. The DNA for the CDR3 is TGTGCCAGCAGGGAGGCGGCTGATCAGCCCCAGCATTTT. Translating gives CASREAADQPQHF.

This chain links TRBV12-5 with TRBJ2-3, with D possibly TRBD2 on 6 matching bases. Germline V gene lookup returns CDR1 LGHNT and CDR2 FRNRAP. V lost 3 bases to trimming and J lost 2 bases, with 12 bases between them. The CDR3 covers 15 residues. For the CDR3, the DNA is TGTGCTAGTGGTTTAGGTGGGGGGTTCACAGATACGCAGTATTTT. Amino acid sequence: CASGLGGGFTDTQYF.

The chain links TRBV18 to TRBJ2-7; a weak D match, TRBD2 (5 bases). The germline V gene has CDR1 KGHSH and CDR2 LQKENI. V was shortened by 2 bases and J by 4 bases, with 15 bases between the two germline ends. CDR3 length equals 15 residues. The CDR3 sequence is CASSPTGSSTYEQYF. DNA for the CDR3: TGTGCCAGCTCACCAACCGGGTCTAGCACGTACGAGCAGTACTTC.

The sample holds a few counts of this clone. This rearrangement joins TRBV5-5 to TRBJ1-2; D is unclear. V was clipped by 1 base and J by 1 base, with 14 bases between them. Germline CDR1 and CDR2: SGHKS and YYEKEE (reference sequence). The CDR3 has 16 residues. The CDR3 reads CASSLYSSRSNYGYTF. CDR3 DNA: TGTGCCAGCAGCTTGTATTCCAGTCGAAGTAACTATGGCTACACCTTC.

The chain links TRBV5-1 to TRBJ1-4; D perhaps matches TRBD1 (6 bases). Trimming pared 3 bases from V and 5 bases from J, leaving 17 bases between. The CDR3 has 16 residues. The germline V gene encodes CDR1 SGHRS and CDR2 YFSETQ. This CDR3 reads CASSSGTSTQNEKLFF. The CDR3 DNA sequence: TGCGCCAGCAGCTCCGGGACATCCACCCAGAATGAAAAACTGTTTTTT.

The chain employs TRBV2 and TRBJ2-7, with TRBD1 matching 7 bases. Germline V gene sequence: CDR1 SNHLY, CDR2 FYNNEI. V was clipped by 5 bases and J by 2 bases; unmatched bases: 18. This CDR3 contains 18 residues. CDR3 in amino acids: CASSPSKSGRGRTYEQYF. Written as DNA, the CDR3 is TGTGCCAGCAGTCCTTCCAAGTCGGGTAGGGGGCGCACCTACGAGCAGTACTTC.

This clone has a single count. The CDR3 protein is CASSLEPGSGANVLTF. The CDR3 DNA reads as TGCGCCAGCAGCTTGGAGCCAGGGTCTGGGGCCAACGTCCTGACTTTC. This chain links TRBV5-1 with TRBJ2-6; TRBD1 is a possible D gene (5 bases). This CDR3 comprises 16 residues. The V gene lost 0 bases and the J gene lost 1 base, with 8 bases spanning the gap. CDR1 SGHRS and CDR2 YFSETQ come from the germline V gene.

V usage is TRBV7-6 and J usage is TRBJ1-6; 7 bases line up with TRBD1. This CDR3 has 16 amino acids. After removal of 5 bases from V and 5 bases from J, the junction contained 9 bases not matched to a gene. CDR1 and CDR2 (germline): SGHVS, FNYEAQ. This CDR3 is CASSRDRWGNNSPLHF. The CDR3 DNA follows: TGTGCCAGCAGCCGGGACAGATGGGGGAATAATTCACCCCTCCACTTT. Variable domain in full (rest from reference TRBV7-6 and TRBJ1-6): GAGVSQSPRYKVTKRGQDVALRCDPISGHVSLYWYRQALGQGPEFLTYFNYEAQQDKSGLPNDRFSAERPEGSISTLTIQRTEQRDSAMYRCASSRDRWGNNSPLHFGNGTRLTVT.

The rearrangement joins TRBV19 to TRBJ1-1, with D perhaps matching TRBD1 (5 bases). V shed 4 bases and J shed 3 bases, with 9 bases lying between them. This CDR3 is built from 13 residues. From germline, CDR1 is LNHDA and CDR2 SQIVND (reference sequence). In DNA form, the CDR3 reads TGTGCCAGTAGTACGCGACAGCACACTGAAGCTTTCTTT. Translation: CASSTRQHTEAFF.

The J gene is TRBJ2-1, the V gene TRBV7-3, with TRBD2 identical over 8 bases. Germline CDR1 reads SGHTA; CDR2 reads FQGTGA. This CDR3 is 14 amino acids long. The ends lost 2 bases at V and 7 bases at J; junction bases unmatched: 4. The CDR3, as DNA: TGTGCCAGCAGCTTATCGGGGGGGCGTAATGAGCAGTTCTTC. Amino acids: CASSLSGGRNEQFF. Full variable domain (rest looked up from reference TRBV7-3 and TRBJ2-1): GAGVSQTPSNKVTEKGKYVELRCDPISGHTALYWYRQSLGQGPEFLIYFQGTGAADDSGLPNDRFFAVRPEGSVSTLKIQRTERGDSAVYLCASSLSGGRNEQFFGPGTRLTVL.